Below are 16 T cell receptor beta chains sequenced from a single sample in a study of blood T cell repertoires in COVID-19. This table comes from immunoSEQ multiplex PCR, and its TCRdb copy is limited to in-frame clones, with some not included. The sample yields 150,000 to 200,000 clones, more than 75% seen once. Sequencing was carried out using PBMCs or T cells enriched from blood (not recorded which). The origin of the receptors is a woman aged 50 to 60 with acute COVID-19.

CDR3 loop: CASSPPTPSTDSPSPLHF. The CDR3 nucleotides are TGTGCCAGCAGCCCACCTACCCCTTCGACGGACAGTCCCTCACCCCTCCACTTT. The rearrangement links TRBV11-2 to TRBJ1-6; D might be TRBD1 (6 bases). Germline assignment: CDR1 SGHAT and CDR2 FQNNGV. The CDR3 runs to 18 residues. Between the trimmed V and J ends, which lost 5 bases and 10 bases, there was a span of 27 bases.

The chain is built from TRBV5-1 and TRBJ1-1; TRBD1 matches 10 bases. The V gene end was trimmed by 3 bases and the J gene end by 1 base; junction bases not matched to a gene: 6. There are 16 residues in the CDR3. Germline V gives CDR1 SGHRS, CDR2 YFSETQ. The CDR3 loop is CASSSGTGVGNTEAFF. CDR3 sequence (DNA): TGCGCCAGCAGCTCCGGGACAGGGGTGGGGAACACTGAAGCTTTCTTT.

DNA for the CDR3: TGTGCCAGCAGCTTGGTGGGTGGGCTTAGCACAGATACGCAGTATTTT. It specifies CASSLVGGLSTDTQYF. The chain couples TRBV5-5 to TRBJ2-3; D gene uncertain. V lost 0 bases, J lost 0 bases, and 11 bases lay in between. The germline CDR1 and CDR2 sequences are SGHKS and YYEKEE (reference sequence). CDR3 size: 16 residues.

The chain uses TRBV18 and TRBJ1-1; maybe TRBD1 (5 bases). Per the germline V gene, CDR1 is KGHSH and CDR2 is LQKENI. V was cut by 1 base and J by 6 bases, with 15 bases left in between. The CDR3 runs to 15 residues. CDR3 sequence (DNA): TGTGCCAGCTCACCACGGGGGGTTCTGGCTTCTGAAGCTTTCTTT. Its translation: CASSPRGVLASEAFF.

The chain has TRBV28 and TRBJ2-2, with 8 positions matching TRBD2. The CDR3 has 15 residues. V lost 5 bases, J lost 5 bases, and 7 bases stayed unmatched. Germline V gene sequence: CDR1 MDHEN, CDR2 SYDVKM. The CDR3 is CASSLPGTSTGELFF. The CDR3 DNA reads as TGTGCCAGCAGTCTCCCCGGGACTAGTACCGGGGAGCTGTTTTTT.

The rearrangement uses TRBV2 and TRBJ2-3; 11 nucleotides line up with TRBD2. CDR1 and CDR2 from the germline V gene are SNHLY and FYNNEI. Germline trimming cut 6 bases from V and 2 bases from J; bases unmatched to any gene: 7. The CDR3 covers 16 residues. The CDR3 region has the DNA TGTGCCAGCAGAACCGGGACTAGCGGAAACACAGATACGCAGTATTTT. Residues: CASRTGTSGNTDTQYF.

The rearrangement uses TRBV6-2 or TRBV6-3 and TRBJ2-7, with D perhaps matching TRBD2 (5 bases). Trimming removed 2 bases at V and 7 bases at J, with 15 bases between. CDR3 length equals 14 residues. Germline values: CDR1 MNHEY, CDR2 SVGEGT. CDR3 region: CASSYGGSGGEQYV. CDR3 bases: TGTGCCAGCAGTTACGGCGGCAGCGGCGGGGAGCAGTACGTC.

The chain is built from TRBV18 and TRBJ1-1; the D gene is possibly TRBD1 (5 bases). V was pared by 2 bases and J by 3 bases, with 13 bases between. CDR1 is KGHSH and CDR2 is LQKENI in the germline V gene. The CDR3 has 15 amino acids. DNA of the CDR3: TGTGCCAGCTCACCATCTCGGGGGGTGGACACTGAAGCTTTCTTT. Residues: CASSPSRGVDTEAFF.

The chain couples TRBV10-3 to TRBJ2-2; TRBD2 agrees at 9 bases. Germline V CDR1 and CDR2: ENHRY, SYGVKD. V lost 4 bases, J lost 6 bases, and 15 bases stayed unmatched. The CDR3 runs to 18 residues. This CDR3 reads CAISVGLAGTPAAGELFF. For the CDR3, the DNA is TGTGCCATCAGTGTAGGGCTAGCGGGAACCCCCGCAGCCGGGGAGCTGTTTTTT.

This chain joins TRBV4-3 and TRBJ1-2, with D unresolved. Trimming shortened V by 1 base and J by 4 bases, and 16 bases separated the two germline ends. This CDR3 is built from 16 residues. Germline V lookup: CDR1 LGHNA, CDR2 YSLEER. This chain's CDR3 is CASSQGRRAWVYGYTF. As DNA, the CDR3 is TGCGCCAGCAGCCAAGGAAGGCGGGCTTGGGTCTATGGCTACACCTTC.

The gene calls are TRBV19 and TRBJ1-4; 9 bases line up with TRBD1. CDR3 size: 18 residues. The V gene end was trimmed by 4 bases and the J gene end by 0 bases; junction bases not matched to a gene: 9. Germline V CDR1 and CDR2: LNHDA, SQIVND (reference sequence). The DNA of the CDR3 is TGTGCCAGTAGTAGCCGGGGACAGGGCGTTGCAACTAATGAAAAACTGTTTTTT. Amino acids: CASSSRGQGVATNEKLFF.

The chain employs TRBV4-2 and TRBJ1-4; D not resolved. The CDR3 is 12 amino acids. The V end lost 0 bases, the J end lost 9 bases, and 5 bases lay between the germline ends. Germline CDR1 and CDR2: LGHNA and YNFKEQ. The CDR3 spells CASSQDGQKLFF. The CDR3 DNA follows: TGTGCCAGCAGCCAAGATGGGCAAAAACTGTTTTTT.

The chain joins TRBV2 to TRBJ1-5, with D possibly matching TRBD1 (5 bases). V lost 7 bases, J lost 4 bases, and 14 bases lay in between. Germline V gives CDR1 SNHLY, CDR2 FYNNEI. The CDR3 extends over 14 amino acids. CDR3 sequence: CASTYQDSNQPQHF. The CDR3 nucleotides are TGTGCCAGCACCTATCAAGACAGTAATCAGCCCCAGCATTTT.

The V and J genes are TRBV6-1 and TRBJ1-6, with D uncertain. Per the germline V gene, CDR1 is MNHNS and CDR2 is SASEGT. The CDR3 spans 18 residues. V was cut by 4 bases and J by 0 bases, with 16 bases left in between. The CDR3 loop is CASSASAGGSSYNSPLHF. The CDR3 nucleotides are TGTGCCAGCAGTGCTTCGGCAGGAGGGAGCTCCTATAATTCACCCCTCCACTTT.

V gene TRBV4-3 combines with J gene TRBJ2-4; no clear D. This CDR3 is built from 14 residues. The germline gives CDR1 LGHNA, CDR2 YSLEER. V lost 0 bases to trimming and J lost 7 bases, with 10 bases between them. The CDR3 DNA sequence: TGCGCCAGCAGCCAAGAAAACACCGGGAACATTCAGTACTTC. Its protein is CASSQENTGNIQYF.

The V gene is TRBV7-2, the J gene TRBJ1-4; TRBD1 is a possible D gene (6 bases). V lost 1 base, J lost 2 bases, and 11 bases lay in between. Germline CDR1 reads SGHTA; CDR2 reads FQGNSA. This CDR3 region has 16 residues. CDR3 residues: CASSLGLRGTNEKLFF. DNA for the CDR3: TGTGCCAGCAGCTTAGGTCTTAGGGGGACTAATGAAAAACTGTTTTTT.